A selection of T cell receptor beta chains follows, all from one sample in a study of blood T cell repertoires in COVID-19. Method: immunoSEQ multiplex PCR; TCRdb's copy keeps in-frame clones and lacks some. Among roughly 50,000 clones listed, 65% to 80% were seen once. The source material was peripheral blood. The origin of the receptors is a human donor with active or convalescent COVID-19. The donor label of this sample is uncertain. The CDR3 runs from the conserved cysteine through the conserved F or W. A D gene is named only where the DNA matches it firmly. The size entry is marked missing in some rows and otherwise reads once, few, many or a size class.

v_call: TRBV7-9; j_call: TRBJ1-6; d_call: -; clone_size: once; cdr3_nt: TGTGCCAGCAGCCTCATGCAGGGCTCCTATAATTCACCCCTCCACTTT; cdr3_aa: CASSLMQGSYNSPLHF
v_call: TRBV11-3; j_call: TRBJ1-2; d_call: -; clone_size: -; cdr3_nt: TGTGCCAGCAGCTTCAGGGGCTCAACAAATGGCTACACCTTC; cdr3_aa: CASSFRGSTNGYTF
v_call: TRBV27; j_call: TRBJ1-2; d_call: -; clone_size: -; cdr3_nt: TGTGCCAGCACCCAGGGCTACGGCTATGGCTACACCTTC; cdr3_aa: CASTQGYGYGYTF
v_call: TRBV5-6; j_call: TRBJ2-7; d_call: TRBD2; clone_size: -; cdr3_nt: TGTGCCAGCAGCCAGCGGGGCTCCTACGAGCAGTACTTC; cdr3_aa: CASSQRGSYEQYF
v_call: TRBV4-3; j_call: TRBJ2-5; d_call: TRBD2; clone_size: -; cdr3_nt: TGCGCCAGCAGCCGAGCTAGCGGGAGGGAGACCCAGTACTTC; cdr3_aa: CASSRASGRETQYF
v_call: TRBV12-3/TRBV12-4; j_call: TRBJ2-7; d_call: TRBD1; clone_size: -; cdr3_nt: TGTGCCAGCAGTTTCAGGGGGACCTACGAGCAGTACTTC; cdr3_aa: CASSFRGTYEQYF
v_call: TRBV6-2/TRBV6-3; j_call: TRBJ2-1; d_call: TRBD1; clone_size: -; cdr3_nt: TGTGCCAGCAGTGCCGGGACAGTAAAAGGGGAGCAGTTCTTC; cdr3_aa: CASSAGTVKGEQFF
v_call: TRBV18; j_call: TRBJ2-7; d_call: TRBD1; clone_size: -; cdr3_nt: TGTGCCAGCTCACCACGGGGACAGGCACCCTACGAGCAGTACTTC; cdr3_aa: CASSPRGQAPYEQYF
v_call: TRBV5-1; j_call: TRBJ2-1; d_call: -; clone_size: -; cdr3_nt: TGCGCCAGCAGCTTGGAACGAGACAATGAGCAGTTCTTC; cdr3_aa: CASSLERDNEQFF
v_call: TRBV18; j_call: TRBJ1-5; d_call: -; clone_size: -; cdr3_nt: TGTGCCAGCTCACCAAGACAGGGCAATCAGCCCCAGCATTTT; cdr3_aa: CASSPRQGNQPQHF
v_call: TRBV19; j_call: TRBJ1-5; d_call: TRBD1; clone_size: -; cdr3_nt: TGTGCCAGTAGGCAAGGGGGCGCGGGCAATCAGCCCCAGCATTTT; cdr3_aa: CASRQGGAGNQPQHF
v_call: TRBV14; j_call: TRBJ1-1; d_call: -; clone_size: once; cdr3_nt: TGTGCCACGGGGGGCCAGGCTGCTGAAGCTTTCTTT; cdr3_aa: CATGGQAAEAFF
v_call: TRBV24-1; j_call: TRBJ2-3; d_call: TRBD1; clone_size: -; cdr3_nt: TGTGCCACCAGCGATACCGGGACAGCGAACACAGATACGCAGTATTTT; cdr3_aa: CATSDTGTANTDTQYF
v_call: TRBV5-1; j_call: TRBJ2-5; d_call: TRBD1; clone_size: -; cdr3_nt: TGCGCCAGCTTTAGGCAGGGGGCTGAAGAGACCCAGTACTTC; cdr3_aa: CASFRQGAEETQYF
v_call: TRBV3-1/TRBV3-2; j_call: TRBJ2-7; d_call: TRBD2; clone_size: few; cdr3_nt: TGTGCCAGCAGCCTATTAGCGGGAGTAGTCGACGAGCAGTACTTC; cdr3_aa: CASSLLAGVVDEQYF
v_call: TRBV28; j_call: TRBJ2-7; d_call: -; clone_size: medium-sized; cdr3_nt: TGTGCCAGCAGTACCCAGGGTCGAGGCTCCTACGAGCAGTACTTC; cdr3_aa: CASSTQGRGSYEQYF
v_call: TRBV20-1; j_call: TRBJ2-7; d_call: -; clone_size: many; cdr3_nt: TGCAGTGCTAGTTCCCCGGGCTACGAGCAGTACTTC; cdr3_aa: CSASSPGYEQYF
v_call: TRBV9; j_call: TRBJ2-3; d_call: TRBD2; clone_size: -; cdr3_nt: TGTGCCAGCAGCGTGGGACTAGCGAGGCCAGATACGCAGTATTTT; cdr3_aa: CASSVGLARPDTQYF
v_call: TRBV2; j_call: TRBJ2-5; d_call: -; clone_size: -; cdr3_nt: TGTGCCAGCAGCCGAGGACTTTTAGGGGAGACCCAGTACTTC; cdr3_aa: CASSRGLLGETQYF
v_call: TRBV5-5; j_call: TRBJ2-2; d_call: TRBD1; clone_size: -; cdr3_nt: TGTGCCAGCAGCTTTGGGACAGAGAACACCGGGGAGCTGTTTTTT; cdr3_aa: CASSFGTENTGELFF
v_call: TRBV12-3/TRBV12-4; j_call: TRBJ1-4; d_call: -; clone_size: -; cdr3_nt: TGTGCCAGCCAGGCGGGGGATGAAAAACTGTTTTTT; cdr3_aa: CASQAGDEKLFF
v_call: TRBV5-6; j_call: TRBJ2-3; d_call: TRBD2; clone_size: -; cdr3_nt: TGTGCCAGCAGCCCAATCGTTGCGGGAGGGCCATCAGATACGCAGTATTTT; cdr3_aa: CASSPIVAGGPSDTQYF
v_call: TRBV6-6; j_call: TRBJ1-4; d_call: TRBD1; clone_size: -; cdr3_nt: TGTGCCAGCAAATCCTCGACAGGGTGGGATGAAAAACTGTTTTTT; cdr3_aa: CASKSSTGWDEKLFF
v_call: TRBV27; j_call: TRBJ2-3; d_call: -; clone_size: -; cdr3_nt: TGTGCCAGCAGTTTGGGTAAACTAGTCGAAACCACAGATACGCAGTATTTT; cdr3_aa: CASSLGKLVETTDTQYF
v_call: TRBV3-1/TRBV3-2; j_call: TRBJ2-2; d_call: -; clone_size: -; cdr3_nt: TGTGCCAGCAGCCTCTCTCTCACTAGCCAAGACACCGGGGAGCTGTTTTTT; cdr3_aa: CASSLSLTSQDTGELFF
v_call: TRBV11-3; j_call: TRBJ2-7; d_call: -; clone_size: -; cdr3_nt: TGTGCCAGCAGCTTAGATTTAGGGGCGGGATCCTACGAGCAGTACTTC; cdr3_aa: CASSLDLGAGSYEQYF
v_call: TRBV11-3; j_call: TRBJ1-4; d_call: -; clone_size: -; cdr3_nt: TGTGCCAGCAGCTTAGATCGGGGAGGGGCTAATGAAAAACTGTTTTTT; cdr3_aa: CASSLDRGGANEKLFF
v_call: TRBV19; j_call: TRBJ1-2; d_call: TRBD1; clone_size: -; cdr3_nt: TGTGCCAGTAGTACAGCCCCGGGACAGGGCGGGAATGGCTACACCTTC; cdr3_aa: CASSTAPGQGGNGYTF